This TCR beta chain was captured in a study of shared clonotypes between healthy human individuals. Study observations and caveats: Generally, estimated richness proved larger in naive subsets than it did in memory subsets. Clonotype sharing among donors was expected to depend on sequencing depth.

Terminally differentiated effector memory CD45RA+ cells were excluded by CCR7 positive selection of CD45RO-negative cells. There were no recent acute infections or vaccinations among the donors, who were healthy HIV-negative adults. Concerning this clone: Its antigen remains unknown.

Per the germline V gene, CDR1 is SQVTM and CDR2 is ANQGSEA. This CDR3 spans 14 amino acids. V lost 3 bases to trimming and J lost 4 bases; unmatched junction nucleotides: 6. The assay was immunoSEQ multiplex PCR, and TCRdb's table has in-frame clones only and misses some. Among fewer than 1 million clones listed, roughly 96% were seen once. This receptor was taken from a man aged 25 to 40 in good health. V and J are TRBV29-1 and TRBJ2-1; 7 bases map to TRBD2. The sequenced sample consisted of naive CD8+ T cells sorted from blood. The CDR3 DNA reads as TGCAGCGTTGATACGGGACTACTTTACAATGAGCAGTTCTTC. Protein: CSVDTGLLYNEQFF.